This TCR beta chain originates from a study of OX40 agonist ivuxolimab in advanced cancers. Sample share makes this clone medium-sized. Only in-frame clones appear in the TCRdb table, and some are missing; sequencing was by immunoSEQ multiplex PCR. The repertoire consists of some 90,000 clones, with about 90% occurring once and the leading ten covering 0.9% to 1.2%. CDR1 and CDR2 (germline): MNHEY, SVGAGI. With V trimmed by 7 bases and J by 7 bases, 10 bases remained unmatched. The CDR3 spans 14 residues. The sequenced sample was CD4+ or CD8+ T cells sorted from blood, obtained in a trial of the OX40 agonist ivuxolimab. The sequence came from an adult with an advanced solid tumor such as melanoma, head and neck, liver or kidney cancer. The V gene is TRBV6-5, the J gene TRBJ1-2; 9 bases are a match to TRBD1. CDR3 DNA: TGTGCCAGCACCAGGGGGACAGGGAGGGGTGGCTACACCTTC. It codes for CASTRGTGRGGYTF.